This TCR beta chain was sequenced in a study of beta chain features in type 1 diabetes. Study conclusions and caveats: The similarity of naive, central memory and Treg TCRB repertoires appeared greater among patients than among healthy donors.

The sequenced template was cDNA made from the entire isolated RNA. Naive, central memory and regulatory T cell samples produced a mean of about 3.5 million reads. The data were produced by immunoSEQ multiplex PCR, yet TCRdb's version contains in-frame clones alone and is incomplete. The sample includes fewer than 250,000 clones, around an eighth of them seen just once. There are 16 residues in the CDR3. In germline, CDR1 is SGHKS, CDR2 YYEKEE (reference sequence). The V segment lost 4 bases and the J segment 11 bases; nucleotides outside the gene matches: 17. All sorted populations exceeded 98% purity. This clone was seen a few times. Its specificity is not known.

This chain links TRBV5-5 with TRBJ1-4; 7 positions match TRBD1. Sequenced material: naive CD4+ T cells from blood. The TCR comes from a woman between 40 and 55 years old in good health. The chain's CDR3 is CASSRSQGEAFGKLFF. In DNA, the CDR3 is TGTGCCAGCAGCAGATCCCAGGGGGAGGCTTTCGGGAAACTGTTTTTT.